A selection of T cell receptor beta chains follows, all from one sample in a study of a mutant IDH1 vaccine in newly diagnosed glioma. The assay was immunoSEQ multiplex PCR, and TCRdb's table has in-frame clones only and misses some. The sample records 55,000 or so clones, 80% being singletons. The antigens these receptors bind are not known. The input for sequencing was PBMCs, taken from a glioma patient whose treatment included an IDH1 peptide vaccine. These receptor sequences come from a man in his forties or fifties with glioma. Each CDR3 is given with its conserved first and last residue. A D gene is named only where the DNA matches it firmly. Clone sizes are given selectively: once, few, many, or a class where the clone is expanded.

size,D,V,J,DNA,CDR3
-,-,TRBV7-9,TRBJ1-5,TGTGCCAGCAGCCCCCCGGGGGATCGAACAGGGCCCCAGCATTTT,CASSPPGDRTGPQHF
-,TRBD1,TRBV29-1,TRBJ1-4,TGCAGCGTGGAAAAATCAGGGGGTGAAAAACTGTTTTTT,CSVEKSGGEKLFF
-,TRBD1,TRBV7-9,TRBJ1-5,TGTGCCAGCAGGTTACAGGGGAACGATCAGCCCCAGCATTTT,CASRLQGNDQPQHF
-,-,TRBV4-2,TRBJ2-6,TGTGCCAGCAGCCAAGATACTCCTTTCCTCACTGGGGCCAACGTCCTGACTTTC,CASSQDTPFLTGANVLTF
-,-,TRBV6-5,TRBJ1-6,TGTGCCAGCAGATCAGGGGTTTCACCCCTCCACTTT,CASRSGVSPLHF
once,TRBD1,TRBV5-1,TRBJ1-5,TGCGCCAGCAGCCTAGGACAGGGTTCTTTTCCTAGGTATCGCAATCAGCCCCAGCATTTT,CASSLGQGSFPRYRNQPQHF
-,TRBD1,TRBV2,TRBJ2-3,TGTGCTTCAGAGGGGGCCGGCACAGATACGCAGTATTTT,CASEGAGTDTQYF
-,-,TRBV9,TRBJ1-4,TGTGCCAGCAGCCTAGGAAATGAAAAACTGTTTTTT,CASSLGNEKLFF
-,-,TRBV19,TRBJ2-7,TGTGCCAGTAGTGGAACCGGGACGGCCTACGAGCAGTACTTC,CASSGTGTAYEQYF
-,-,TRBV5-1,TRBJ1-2,TGCGCCAGCTCTCAGAAGACGGACAAGTCACGCGTGTACACCTTC,CASSQKTDKSRVYTF
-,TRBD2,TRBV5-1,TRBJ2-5,TGCGCCAGCAGCTTGGTAGCGGGTGAGACCCAGTACTTC,CASSLVAGETQYF
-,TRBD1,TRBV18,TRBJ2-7,TGTGCCAGCTCACCAGACAGGGCAAACGAGCAGTACTTC,CASSPDRANEQYF
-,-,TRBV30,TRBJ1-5,TGTGCCTGGAGTGTAAGGGGAAATCGGCAGGGCTACCAGCCCCAGCATTTT,CAWSVRGNRQGYQPQHF
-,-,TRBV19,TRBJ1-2,TGTGCCAGTAGTACGGACAACTATGGCTACACCTTC,CASSTDNYGYTF
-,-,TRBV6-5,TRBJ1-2,TGTGCCAGCAGAGGCCGGACAGTTCCGTATGGCTACACCTTC,CASRGRTVPYGYTF
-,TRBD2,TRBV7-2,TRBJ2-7,TGTGCCAGCAGCTTCCGGGGGGGCTCCTACGAGCAGTACTTC,CASSFRGGSYEQYF
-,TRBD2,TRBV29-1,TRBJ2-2,TGCAGCGTTGAACCCCTAGCGGGGGGCAAACCCGGGGAGCTGTTTTTT,CSVEPLAGGKPGELFF
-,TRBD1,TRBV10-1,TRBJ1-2,TGCGCCAGCAGTGCCGGACAGGGGGACTATGGCTACACCTTC,CASSAGQGDYGYTF
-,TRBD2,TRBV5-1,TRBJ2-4,TGCGCCAGCAGCTTGGCTAGCGGGGGCCCCTCCGGGGACATTCAGTACTTC,CASSLASGGPSGDIQYF
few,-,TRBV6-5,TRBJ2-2,TGTGCCGCAGGGGTCTCCGGGGAGCTGTTTTTT,CAAGVSGELFF
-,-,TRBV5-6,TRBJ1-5,TGTGCCAGCAGCTTGGTCGCAGAACCCCGGGACGGCAATCAGCCCCAGCATTTT,CASSLVAEPRDGNQPQHF
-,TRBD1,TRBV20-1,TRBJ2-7,TGCAGTGCTGCGACAGGGCACGAGCAGTACTTC,CSAATGHEQYF
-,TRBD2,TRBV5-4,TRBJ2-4,TGTGCCAGCAGAACCGGACTAGCGGGGGGATTAGCCAAAAACATTCAGTACTTC,CASRTGLAGGLAKNIQYF
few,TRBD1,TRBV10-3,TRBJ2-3,TGTGCCATCAGTGAGCGAGACAGGGACCCCACAAATACGCAGTATTTT,CAISERDRDPTNTQYF
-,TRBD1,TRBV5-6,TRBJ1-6,TGTGCCAGCAGCTTAGGGACAGGGGCGTCACCCCTCCACTTT,CASSLGTGASPLHF
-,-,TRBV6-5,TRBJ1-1,TGTGCCAGCAGTTACTCGTACGAGAACACTGAAGCTTTCTTT,CASSYSYENTEAFF
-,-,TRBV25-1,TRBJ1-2,TGTGCCAGCAGTGGAGACTGGGGCTATGGCTACACCTTC,CASSGDWGYGYTF
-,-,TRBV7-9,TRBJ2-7,TGTGCCAGCAGCTCTTCTCGCCTTAGCTCCTACGAGCAGTACTTC,CASSSSRLSSYEQYF
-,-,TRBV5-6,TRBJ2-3,TGTGCCAGCAGCTTGGGGGTGGCAGGTCCGGATACGCAGTATTTT,CASSLGVAGPDTQYF
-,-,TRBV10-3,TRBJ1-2,TGTGCCATCAGTGAGGGGCAGGGTATCGGCTATGGCTACACCTTC,CAISEGQGIGYGYTF
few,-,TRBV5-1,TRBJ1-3,TGCGCCAGCAGCTTGGTAGAAGGGGGATACGGAAACACCATATATTTT,CASSLVEGGYGNTIYF
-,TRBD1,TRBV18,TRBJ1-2,TGTGCCAGCTCAGTTGGACAGGGGGCGGACTATGGCTACACCTTC,CASSVGQGADYGYTF